The TCR beta chain under discussion was sequenced for a study of shared clonotypes between healthy human individuals. Study in general: Aged between 18 and 49, the donors were a couple of women and three men.

TCRdb's table, derived via immunoSEQ multiplex PCR, lists solely in-frame clones and lacks some. Counted here are about 500,000 clones, roughly three quarters occurring once; the ten biggest clones make up about 11%. CDR1 and CDR2 (germline): SGHTS, YDEGEE. The CDR3 has 16 residues. Trimming shortened V by 2 bases and J by 5 bases, and 16 bases separated the two germline ends. The chain joins TRBV5-8 to TRBJ2-2; D unclear. The sequence derives from a middle-aged woman in good health. Some clones in this sample may be carry-over from other donors' samples. Sequenced input: PBMCs. The CDR3 DNA reads TGTGCCAGCAGCTTCCCATACGATGGTGGGACCGGGGAGCTGTTTTTT. Its translation is CASSFPYDGGTGELFF.